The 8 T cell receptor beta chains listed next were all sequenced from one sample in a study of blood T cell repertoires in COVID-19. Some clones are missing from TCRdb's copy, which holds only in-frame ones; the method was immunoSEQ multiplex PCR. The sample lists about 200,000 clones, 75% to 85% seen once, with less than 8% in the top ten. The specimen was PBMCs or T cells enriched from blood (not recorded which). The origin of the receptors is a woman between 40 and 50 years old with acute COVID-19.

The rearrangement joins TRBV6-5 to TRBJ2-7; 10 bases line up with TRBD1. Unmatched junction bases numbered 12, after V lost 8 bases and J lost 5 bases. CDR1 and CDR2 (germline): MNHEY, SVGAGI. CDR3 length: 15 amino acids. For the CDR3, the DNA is TGTGCCAGCTGGAATCCGGGACAGGGGCTCCACGAGCAGTACTTC. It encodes CASWNPGQGLHEQYF.

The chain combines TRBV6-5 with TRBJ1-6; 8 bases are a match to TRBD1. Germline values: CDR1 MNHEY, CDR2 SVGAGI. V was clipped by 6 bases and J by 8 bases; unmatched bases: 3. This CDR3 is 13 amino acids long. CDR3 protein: CASSVTGDSPLHF. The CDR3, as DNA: TGTGCCAGCAGCGTGACAGGGGATTCACCCCTCCACTTT.

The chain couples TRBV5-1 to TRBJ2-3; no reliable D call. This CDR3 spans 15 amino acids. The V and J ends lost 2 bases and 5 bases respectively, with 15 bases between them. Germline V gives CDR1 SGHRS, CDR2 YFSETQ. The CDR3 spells CASSLDGVSGDTQYF. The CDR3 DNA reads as TGCGCCAGCAGCTTAGACGGCGTTTCAGGAGATACGCAGTATTTT.

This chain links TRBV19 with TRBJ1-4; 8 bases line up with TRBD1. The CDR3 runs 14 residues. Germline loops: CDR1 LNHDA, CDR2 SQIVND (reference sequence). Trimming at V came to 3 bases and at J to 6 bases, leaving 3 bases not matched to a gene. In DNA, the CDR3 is TGTGCCAGTAGTATGACCAGGGGGCATGAAAAACTGTTTTTT. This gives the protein CASSMTRGHEKLFF.

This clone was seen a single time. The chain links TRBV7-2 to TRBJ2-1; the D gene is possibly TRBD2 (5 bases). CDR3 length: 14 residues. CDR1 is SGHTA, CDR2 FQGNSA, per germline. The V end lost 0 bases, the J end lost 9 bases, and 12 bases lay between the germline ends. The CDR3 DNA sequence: TGTGCCAGCAGCTTAGCGGGATCGGGATTTGAGCAGTTCTTC. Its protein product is CASSLAGSGFEQFF.

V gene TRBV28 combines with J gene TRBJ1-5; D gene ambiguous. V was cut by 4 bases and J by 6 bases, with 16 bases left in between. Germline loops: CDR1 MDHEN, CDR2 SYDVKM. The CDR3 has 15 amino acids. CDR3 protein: CASSSLASPFQPQHF. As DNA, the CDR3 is TGTGCCAGCAGTTCCCTCGCGAGTCCCTTTCAGCCCCAGCATTTT.

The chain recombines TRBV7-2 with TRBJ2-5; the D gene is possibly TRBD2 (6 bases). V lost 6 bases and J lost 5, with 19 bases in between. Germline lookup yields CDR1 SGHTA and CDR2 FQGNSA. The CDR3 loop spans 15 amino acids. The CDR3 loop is CASSHDSGRSETQYF. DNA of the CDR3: TGTGCCAGCAGTCATGATAGCGGAAGATCGGAGACCCAGTACTTC. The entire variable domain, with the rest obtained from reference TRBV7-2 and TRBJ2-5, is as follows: GAGVSQSPSNKVTEKGKDVELRCDPISGHTALYWYRQSLGQGLEFLIYFQGNSAPDKSGLPSDRFSAERTGGSVSTLTIQRTQQEDSAVYLCASSHDSGRSETQYFGPGTRLLVL.

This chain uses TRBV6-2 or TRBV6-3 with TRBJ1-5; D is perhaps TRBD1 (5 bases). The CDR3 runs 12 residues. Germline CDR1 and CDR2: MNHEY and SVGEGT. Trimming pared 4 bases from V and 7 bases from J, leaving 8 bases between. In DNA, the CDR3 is TGTGCCAGCAGTTCGGCAGGGCAGCCCCAGCATTTT. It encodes CASSSAGQPQHF.